These 31 T cell receptor beta chains were sequenced from one sample in a study of regulatory T cells in long-lasting Graves disease. This sample's time point: newly diagnosed GD, antithyroid drugs for less than 3 months. The TCR library was prepared using RNA isolated from PBMCs. With iRepertoire HTBI primers and Arm-PCR of CDR3 regions, TCR beta libraries were built. TCRdb itself ran the multiplex PCR reads through MiXCR, one entry per CDR3 protein. The table has some 560,000 distinct CDR3 sequences, 15% to 20% seen once; the top ten hold 20% to 25%. The data also belong to a second study, concerning T cells in Graves' hyperthyroidism and ophthalmopathy.

This specimen consisted of peripheral blood mononuclear cells (PBMCs), obtained at new diagnosis, from a patient treated with antithyroid drugs. All receptors come from a woman aged 35-60 years with Graves disease.

This clonotype was seen repeatedly, ten times or more. The chain is built from TRBV3-1 and TRBJ1-2; TRBD1 is a possible D gene (6 bases). The V end was cut by 0 bases, the J end by 3 bases, with 8 bases between. The CDR3 loop spans 14 amino acids. Germline V gene lookup returns CDR1 LGHDT and CDR2 YNNKEL (reference sequence). The CDR3 reads CASSQEGADYGYTF. The CDR3 coding sequence is TGTGCCAGCAGCCAAGAGGGGGCGGACTATGGCTACACCTTC.

This clonotype was detected many times. This sequence joins TRBV11-2 and TRBJ1-2; D is uncertain. From germline, CDR1 is SGHAT and CDR2 FQNNGV. This CDR3 has 15 residues. Trimming took 4 bases from V and 4 from J, leaving 16 bases between them. The CDR3 DNA sequence: TGTGCCAGCAGCTCTCCTAATGGTGACATCTATGGCTACACCTTC. It is translated as CASSSPNGDIYGYTF.

This clonotype was counted between two and nine times. The genes are TRBV14 and TRBJ2-1, with 10 bases identical to TRBD2. After removal of 0 bases from V and 4 bases from J, the junction contained 15 bases not matched to a gene. There are 20 residues in the CDR3. Germline CDR1 and CDR2: SGHDN and FVKESK. The CDR3 bases are TGTGCCAGCAGCCAAGAAGGGATTAGGACTAGCGGTTACTCGTACAATGAGCAGTTCTTC. Encoded protein: CASSQEGIRTSGYSYNEQFF.

The genes are TRBV5-1 and TRBJ2-7; D may be TRBD1 (6 bases). The V and J ends lost 4 bases and 4 bases respectively, with 18 bases between them. The CDR3 spans 15 residues. CDR1 and CDR2 (germline): SGHRS, YFSETQ. In DNA, the CDR3 is TGCGCCAGCAGCCCCGGCAGGGGAGTTAAGTACGAGCAGTACTTC. It yields the protein CASSPGRGVKYEQYF.

On this clonotype itself: The germline gene is not matched at one end of the junction; a read error may be the cause. The chain employs TRBV6-1 and TRBJ1-1; D may be TRBD1 (5 bases). Germline lookup yields CDR1 MNHNS and CDR2 SASEGT. The CDR3 consists of 13 residues. This CDR3 reads CASKGGAPSEASF. CDR3 sequence (DNA): TGTGCCAGCAAGGGCGGGGCCCCCTCTGAAGCTTCCTTT.

This clonotype has only a few counts. At one of its ends the junction is not consistent with the germline gene, which may arise from a read error. V usage is TRBV5-1 and J usage is TRBJ2-7; D possibly matches TRBD1 or TRBD2 (5 bases each). This CDR3 contains 12 residues. Germline-derived CDR1 and CDR2 are SGHRS and YFSETQ. This chain's CDR3 is CASSPGRNYQYF. DNA of the CDR3: TGTGCCAGCAGCCCGGGGCGGAATTACCAGTACTTC.

This clonotype has a count of ten or more. The chain recombines TRBV20-1 with TRBJ2-5; 7 bases agree with TRBD1. This CDR3 is built from 13 residues. Germline V gene data show CDR1 as DFQATT and CDR2 as SNEGSKA (reference sequence). The ends lost 3 bases at V and 4 bases at J; junction bases unmatched: 5. This CDR3 is CSASEGAPETQYF. The CDR3 coding sequence is TGCAGTGCTAGTGAGGGGGCTCCAGAGACCCAGTACTTC.

This clonotype was seen repeatedly, ten times or more. The rearrangement uses TRBV18 and TRBJ1-2, with 8 nucleotides matching TRBD1. The CDR3 extends over 16 amino acids. Germline CDR1 reads KGHSH; CDR2 reads LQKENI. J lost 0 bases, V lost 6 bases, and 9 bases had no gene match. The CDR3 sequence: CASSREGTGANYGYTF. The DNA for the CDR3 is TGTGCCAGCTCTCGTGAGGGGACAGGAGCTAACTATGGCTACACCTTC.

This clonotype was seen ten or more times. The chain has TRBV5-8 and TRBJ1-2; perhaps TRBD1 as D (5 bases). V lost 0 bases, J lost 3 bases, and 18 bases lay in between. The CDR3 consists of 17 residues. Germline V gives CDR1 SGHTS, CDR2 YDEGEE. The DNA for the CDR3 is TGTGCCAGCAGCTTGGCCGGGCCGGCCAGGGTGGACTATGGCTACACCTTC. As protein: CASSLAGPARVDYGYTF.

The genes are TRBV30 and TRBJ1-2; 7 nucleotides match TRBD1. From germline, CDR1 is GTSNPN and CDR2 SVGIG (reference sequence). Losses at the gene ends were 2 bases for V and 1 base for J; bases not matched to a gene: 7. The CDR3 totals 15 residues. CDR3 residues: CAWSSTGWDNYGYTF. The CDR3 nucleotides read TGTGCCTGGAGTTCGACAGGGTGGGATAACTATGGCTACACCTTC.

V is TRBV27 and J is TRBJ1-2; D gene unclear. Germline values: CDR1 MNHEY, CDR2 SMNVEV (reference sequence). Trimming cost V 6 bases and J 1 base, with 12 bases left between them. The CDR3 sequence is 14 residues long. This chain's CDR3 is CASRQDSVNYGYTF. The CDR3 region has the DNA TGTGCCAGCAGGCAAGACTCGGTTAACTATGGCTACACCTTC.

This clonotype was seen many times. The V call is TRBV15, the J call TRBJ2-4; D perhaps matches TRBD1 (6 bases). CDR1 is LNHNV, CDR2 YYDKDF, per germline (reference sequence). V was shortened by 5 bases and J by 8 bases, with 10 bases between the two germline ends. CDR3 size: 12 residues. The CDR3 DNA is TGTGCCACCAGCTTGGACAGACACATTCAGTACTTC. It yields the protein CATSLDRHIQYF.

The table lists this clonotype with many counts. J is TRBJ2-5 and V is TRBV11-2, with 7 bases aligning to TRBD2. CDR1 SGHAT and CDR2 FQNNGV come from the germline V gene. The CDR3 totals 13 residues. V shed 5 bases, J shed 5 bases, and the junction held 5 bases outside the gene matches. CDR3 DNA: TGTGCCAGCAGCCCGGGGGGAAAGGAGACCCAGTACTTC. Translating gives CASSPGGKETQYF.

This clonotype occurred a few times. The V call is TRBV29-1, the J call TRBJ1-1; D not resolved. The CDR3 has 12 residues. CDR1 and CDR2 (germline): SQVTM, ANQGSEA. V was trimmed by 7 bases and J by 7 bases, leaving 16 bases between them. The CDR3: CSGPRRGYEAFF. As DNA, the CDR3 is TGCAGCGGACCCCGACGAGGGTATGAAGCTTTCTTT. The whole variable domain, remainder taken from reference TRBV29-1 and TRBJ1-1, is SAVISQKPSRDICQRGTSLTIQCQVDSQVTMMFWYRQQPGQSLTLIATANQGSEATYESGFVIDKFPISRPNLTFSTLTVSNMSPEDSSIYLCSGPRRGYEAFFGQGTRLTVV.

This clonotype was counted between two and nine times. The rearrangement joins TRBV19 to TRBJ1-2; 7 nucleotides match TRBD1. Germline V gene data show CDR1 as LNHDA and CDR2 as SQIVND (reference sequence). The CDR3 is 15 residues long. Unmatched junction bases numbered 8, after V lost 5 bases and J lost 2 bases. The CDR3 here is CASSPTGRWNYGYTF. The CDR3 DNA sequence: TGTGCCAGTAGTCCGACAGGGAGGTGGAACTATGGCTACACCTTC. Supplemented by reference TRBV19 and TRBJ1-2, the full variable domain reads DGGITQSPKYLFRKEGQNVTLSCEQNLNHDAMYWYRQDPGQGLRLIYYSQIVNDFQKGDIAEGYSVSREKKESFPLTVTSAQKNPTAFYLCASSPTGRWNYGYTFGSGTRLTVV.

The table lists this clonotype with many counts. The genes are TRBV11-2 and TRBJ2-7; tentatively, D is TRBD1 (6 bases). Trimming left V 5 bases short and J 0 bases short, with 14 bases between. This CDR3 has 15 amino acids. Germline V gene sequence: CDR1 SGHAT, CDR2 FQNNGV. The CDR3 DNA reads as TGTGCCAGCAGCCCCCTCACAGGGAGCTCCTACGAGCAGTACTTC. Its protein product is CASSPLTGSSYEQYF. The whole variable domain, remainder taken from reference TRBV11-2 and TRBJ2-7, is EAGVAQSPRYKIIEKRQSVAFWCNPISGHATLYWYQQILGQGPKLLIQFQNNGVVDDSQLPKDRFSAERLKGVDSTLKIQPAKLEDSAVYLCASSPLTGSSYEQYFGPGTRLTVT.

In this sample, this clonotype turned up many times. The rearrangement links TRBV3-1 to TRBJ2-5; tentative D call: TRBD1 (5 bases). The CDR3 has 12 amino acids. V gave up 6 bases and J gave up 4 bases, with 9 bases separating them. The germline gives CDR1 LGHDT, CDR2 YNNKEL (reference sequence). As DNA, the CDR3 is TGTGCCAGCAGGACCACAGGAGAGACCCAGTACTTC. Translated, it gives CASRTTGETQYF.

The V gene is TRBV19, the J gene TRBJ1-6; possible D gene TRBD1, 5 bases. V was clipped by 7 bases and J by 7 bases, with 17 bases between them. Germline V gene lookup returns CDR1 LNHDA and CDR2 SQIVND (reference sequence). The CDR3 covers 15 residues. As DNA, the CDR3 is TGTGCCAGTACCTCCCGGGACCCACAAAATTCACCCCTCCACTTT. Its translation is CASTSRDPQNSPLHF. Filled out from reference TRBV19 and TRBJ1-6, the complete variable domain reads DGGITQSPKYLFRKEGQNVTLSCEQNLNHDAMYWYRQDPGQGLRLIYYSQIVNDFQKGDIAEGYSVSREKKESFPLTVTSAQKNPTAFYLCASTSRDPQNSPLHFGNGTRLTVT.

This clonotype was detected only a few times. This chain uses TRBV6-5 with TRBJ2-2; 8 nucleotides align to TRBD1. Trimming took 4 bases from V and 8 from J; bases not matched to a gene: 12. The CDR3 is made up of 16 amino acids. Germline CDR1 and CDR2: MNHEY and SVGAGI. The CDR3 nucleotides read TGTGCCAGCAGTTGGGCCGGACAGGGAGTTTCGGGGGAGCTGTTTTTT. Its translation: CASSWAGQGVSGELFF.

This clonotype was detected only a few times. V usage is TRBV29-1 and J usage is TRBJ1-2, with D possibly matching TRBD1 (6 bases). Germline-derived CDR1 and CDR2 are SQVTM and ANQGSEA. V lost 7 bases and J lost 4, with 13 bases in between. This CDR3 comprises 12 residues. CDR3 bases: TGCAGCGCTGGGGGAGGGGGCTATGGCTACACCTTC. Translated, it gives CSAGGGGYGYTF.

This clonotype was counted ten times or more. The chain has TRBV28 and TRBJ1-1; D is unresolved. CDR1 is MDHEN and CDR2 is SYDVKM in the germline V gene. The CDR3 has 13 residues. The V and J ends lost 7 bases and 1 base respectively, with 10 bases between them. The CDR3 sequence is CASKTPPNTEAFF. For the CDR3, the DNA is TGTGCCAGCAAGACGCCCCCGAACACTGAAGCTTTCTTT.

The table lists this clonotype with many counts. V gene TRBV3-1 combines with J gene TRBJ2-7; D gene unclear. The CDR3 is made up of 13 amino acids. CDR1 is LGHDT and CDR2 is YNNKEL in the germline V gene (reference sequence). V was trimmed by 1 base and J by 5 bases, leaving 9 bases between them. The CDR3 DNA reads TGTGCCAGCAGCCAAGTGGCCTGGAACGAGCAGTACTTC. Protein product: CASSQVAWNEQYF.

This clonotype was counted many times. The rearrangement links TRBV7-2 to TRBJ1-1, with D unclear. There are 14 residues in the CDR3. The ends were cut back, 5 bases at V and 1 base at J, with 11 bases in the middle. Germline CDR1 is SGHTA and CDR2 is FQGNSA. The CDR3 DNA reads TGTGCCAGCAGCCGGCGCCCCGAGAACACTGAAGCTTTCTTT. Its translation: CASSRRPENTEAFF.

This clonotype has ten or more counts. The V call is TRBV18, the J call TRBJ1-1, with D unclear. The V gene lost 3 bases and the J gene lost 7 bases, with 12 bases spanning the gap. Germline V gene data show CDR1 as KGHSH and CDR2 as LQKENI. This CDR3 contains 13 residues. The DNA for the CDR3 is TGTGCCAGCTCACCGATCCCGACGGTTGAAGCTTTCTTT. It translates to CASSPIPTVEAFF. Supplemented by reference TRBV18 and TRBJ1-1, the full variable domain reads NAGVMQNPRHLVRRRGQEARLRCSPMKGHSHVYWYRQLPEEGLKFMVYLQKENIIDESGMPKERFSAEFPKEGPSILRIQQVVRGDSAAYFCASSPIPTVEAFFGQGTRLTVV.

This clonotype was observed a handful of times. The chain recombines TRBV7-2 with TRBJ2-5; TRBD1 agrees at 7 bases. CDR3 length equals 15 residues. The junction had 8 bases not matched to a gene; V was cut back by 5 bases and J by 2 bases. Germline assignment: CDR1 SGHTA and CDR2 FQGNSA. CDR3 sequence reads: CASSLLWGQQETQYF. The CDR3 region has the DNA TGTGCCAGCAGCCTCCTATGGGGACAGCAAGAGACCCAGTACTTC.

This clonotype was seen ten or more times. The J gene is TRBJ1-5, the V gene TRBV6-1; D may be TRBD1 (5 bases). Trimming shortened V by 4 bases and J by 0 bases, and 13 bases separated the two germline ends. Germline V lookup: CDR1 MNHNS, CDR2 SASEGT. The CDR3 runs to 16 residues. The DNA for the CDR3 is TGTGCCAGCAGTGTTCCCAGGGTGGGTAGCAATCAGCCCCAGCATTTT. Its translation: CASSVPRVGSNQPQHF.

As to this clonotype: A much larger clone sits a single nucleotide away, making a read error possible. The chain joins TRBV30 to TRBJ1-6, with D unclear. The CDR3 extends over 15 amino acids. Germline CDR1 is GTSNPN and CDR2 is SVGIG (reference sequence). V was pared by 0 bases and J by 2 bases, with 8 bases between. The DNA of the CDR3 is TGTGCCTGGAGTGTATGCACGGCCTATAATTCACCCCTCCACTTT. This gives the protein CAWSVCTAYNSPLHF.

As for this clonotype: A much more abundant neighbour one base away suggests this may be a read error. This chain uses TRBV3-1 with TRBJ2-7; the D call may be TRBD1 or TRBD2 (6 bases each). The CDR3 runs to 16 residues. Germline CDR1 and CDR2: LGHDT and YNNKEL (reference sequence). V gave up 4 bases and J gave up 3 bases, with 19 bases separating them. The CDR3 loop reads CASSRGGSGARYEQYF. CDR3 bases: TGTGCCAGCAGCCGAGGGGGGTCTGGGGCCCGCTACGAGCAGTACTTC.

This clonotype was seen many times. CDR3 protein: CSAIVLSTDTQYF. Written as DNA, the CDR3 is TGCAGTGCTATAGTTCTATCCACAGATACGCAGTATTTT. The rearrangement uses TRBV20-1 and TRBJ2-3; D unclear. V dropped 4 bases and J dropped 2 bases, with 10 bases sitting between them. Germline assignment: CDR1 DFQATT and CDR2 SNEGSKA (reference sequence). The CDR3 is 13 amino acids.

This clonotype was counted many times. The chain links TRBV12-3 or TRBV12-4 to TRBJ1-5, with TRBD1 as a possible D gene (5 bases). The CDR3 has 14 amino acids. V lost 6 bases and J 0 bases, leaving 9 bases between the germline ends. CDR3 sequence (DNA): TGTGCCAGCAGCCTGACAGCTAGCAATCAGCCCCAGCATTTT. This codes for CASSLTASNQPQHF.

There are many counts of this clonotype. V and J are TRBV2 and TRBJ2-2, with D hard to call. The CDR3 covers 14 residues. Germline V gives CDR1 SNHLY, CDR2 FYNNEI. V was trimmed by 3 bases and J by 1 base, leaving 6 bases between them. CDR3 region: CASSDRQNTGELFF. The CDR3, as DNA: TGTGCCAGCAGTGATAGACAGAACACCGGGGAGCTGTTTTTT.